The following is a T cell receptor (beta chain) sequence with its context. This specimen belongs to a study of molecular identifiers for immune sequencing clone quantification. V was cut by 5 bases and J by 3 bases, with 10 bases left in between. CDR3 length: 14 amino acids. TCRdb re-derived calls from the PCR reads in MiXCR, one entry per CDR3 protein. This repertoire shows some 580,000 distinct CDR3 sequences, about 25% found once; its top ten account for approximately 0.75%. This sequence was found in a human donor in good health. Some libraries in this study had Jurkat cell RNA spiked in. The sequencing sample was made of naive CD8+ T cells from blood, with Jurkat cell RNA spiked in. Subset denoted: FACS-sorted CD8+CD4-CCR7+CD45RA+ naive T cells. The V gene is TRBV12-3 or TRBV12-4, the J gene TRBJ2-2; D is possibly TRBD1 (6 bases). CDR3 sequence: CASSPGTYTGELFF. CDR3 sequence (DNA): TGTGCCAGCAGTCCCGGGACATACACCGGGGAGCTGTTTTTT.